This TCR beta chain was observed in a study of regulatory T cells in long-lasting Graves disease. Study-level results: Possibly, accuracy suffered from the small sample size.

HTBI primers from iRepertoire and Arm-PCR of CDR3 regions yielded the TCR beta libraries. TCRdb re-analysed the multiplex PCR reads in MiXCR, keeping a single row per CDR3 protein. The table shows roughly 360,000 distinct CDR3 sequences, with about 12% occurring only once. This clonotype appeared many times. Its specificity is not known. The CDR3 is made up of 16 amino acids. V shed 6 bases and J 3 bases; nucleotides not matched to a gene: 6. Germline CDR1 is SNHLY and CDR2 is FYNNEI. Time point specified: newly diagnosed GD, antithyroid drugs for less than 3 months. Generation of the TCR library employed RNA extracted from PBMCs. Tubes containing EDTA received roughly 8.8 milliliters of drawn peripheral blood. This same sample was also part of a study on T cells in Graves' hyperthyroidism and ophthalmopathy. As that report states: An initial round of RT-PCR targeting the TCR CDR3 relied on the HTBI primer set.

This clonotype originated in a woman aged 18-35 years with Graves disease. Source: peripheral blood mononuclear cells (PBMCs), taken at new diagnosis, from a patient treated with antithyroid drugs. The rearrangement joins TRBV2 to TRBJ2-3; TRBD2 aligns across 13 bases. The CDR3 coding sequence is TGTGCCAGCAGCGATACTAGCGGGGGGGTAACAGATACGCAGTATTTT. Its protein product is CASSDTSGGVTDTQYF.